This T cell receptor (beta chain) was sequenced during a study of memory CD4+ T cells and cytomegalovirus serostatus. Germline values: CDR1 LNHDA, CDR2 SQIVND (reference sequence). The CDR3 consists of 13 residues. V was trimmed by 4 bases and J by 0 bases, leaving 5 bases between them. Method: immunoSEQ multiplex PCR; TCRdb's copy keeps in-frame clones and lacks some. Among roughly 60,000 clones listed, about 81% were seen once. Single viable CD3+CD4+CD8-CD45RO+ cells were sorted as the memory CD4+ T cells. After thawing, CD4+ T cells were positively selected. This clone was observed a handful of times. Its target is unknown. General study results and limits: Of 150 to 200 reported CMV TCRbeta sequences, 55 to 80 were found in memory CD4+ repertoires. The CMV-associated TCR signature appears largely within the CD4+ memory repertoire.

Material for sequencing was memory CD4+ T cells from blood. J is TRBJ2-3 and V is TRBV19, with no clear D. The receptor's source is an adult in good health and CMV-seronegative. In DNA form, the CDR3 reads TGTGCCAGTAGTACCCCTAGCACAGATACGCAGTATTTT. It translates to CASSTPSTDTQYF. The full variable domain, its missing parts supplied by reference TRBV19 and TRBJ2-3, is DGGITQSPKYLFRKEGQNVTLSCEQNLNHDAMYWYRQDPGQGLRLIYYSQIVNDFQKGDIAEGYSVSREKKESFPLTVTSAQKNPTAFYLCASSTPSTDTQYFGPGTRLTVL.